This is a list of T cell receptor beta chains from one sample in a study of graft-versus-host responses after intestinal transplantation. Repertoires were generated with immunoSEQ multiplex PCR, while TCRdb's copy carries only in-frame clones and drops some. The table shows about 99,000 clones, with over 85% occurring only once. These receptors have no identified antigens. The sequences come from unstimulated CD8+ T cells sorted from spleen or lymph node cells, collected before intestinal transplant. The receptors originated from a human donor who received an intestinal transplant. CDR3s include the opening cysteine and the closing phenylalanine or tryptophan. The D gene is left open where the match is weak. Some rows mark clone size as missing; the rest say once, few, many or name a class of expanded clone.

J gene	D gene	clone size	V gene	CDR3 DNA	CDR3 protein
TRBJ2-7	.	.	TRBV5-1	TGCGCCAGCAGCAGGAGTCCCCCCGGCGAGCAGTACTTC	CASSRSPPGEQYF
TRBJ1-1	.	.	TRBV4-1	TGCGCCAGCAGCCTTCACCCCGGCGGCAGGGAAGGCCTTACTTTCTTT	CASSLHPGGREGLTFF
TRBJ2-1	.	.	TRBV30	TGTGCCTGGAGTAGGTTAGGGCAGGGTCCTTACAATGAGCAGTTCTTC	CAWSRLGQGPYNEQFF
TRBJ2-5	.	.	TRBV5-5	TGTGCCAGCAGCCCGCCTGCCGTCTTCAAGGGCCAAGAGACCCAGTACTTC	CASSPPAVFKGQETQYF
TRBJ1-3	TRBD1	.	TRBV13	TGTGCCAGCAGCATCACCGGGACAGGGGCTGGAAACACCATATATTTT	CASSITGTGAGNTIYF
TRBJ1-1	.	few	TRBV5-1	TGCGCCAGCAGCTTAGAACCGGGGGCGAACACTGAAGCTTTCTTT	CASSLEPGANTEAFF
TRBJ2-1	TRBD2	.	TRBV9	TGTGCCAGCAGCCCACGGACTAGCGGGGGGTACAATGAGCAGTTCTTC	CASSPRTSGGYNEQFF
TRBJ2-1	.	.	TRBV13	TGTGCCAGCAGCCCCTCTTTGGGGGCCAATGAGCAGTTCTTC	CASSPSLGANEQFF
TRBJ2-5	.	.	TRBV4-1	TGCGCCAGCAGCCTGGCTGGGAGCAACAAAGAGACCCAGTACTTC	CASSLAGSNKETQYF
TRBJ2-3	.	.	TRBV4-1	TGCGCCAGCAGCCCCACAGGTGGAGATCCAGATACGCAGTATTTT	CASSPTGGDPDTQYF
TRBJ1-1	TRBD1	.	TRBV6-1	TGTGCCAGCAGTGATTGGACAGGGCTTGAAGCTTTCTTT	CASSDWTGLEAFF
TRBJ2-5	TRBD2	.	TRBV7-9	TGTGCCAGCAGCTTAGCGGTTTCACTAGCGGGGGAGACCCAGTACTTC	CASSLAVSLAGETQYF
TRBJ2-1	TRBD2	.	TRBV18	TGTGCCAGCTCACCAGGACTAGCGGGGGGGTACGGCCCTTTGAATGAGCAGTTCTTC	CASSPGLAGGYGPLNEQFF
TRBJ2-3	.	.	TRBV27	TGTGCCAGCAGCCAACCCCGACTAGATGGGGGGACAGATACGCAGTATTTT	CASSQPRLDGGTDTQYF
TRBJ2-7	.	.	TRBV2	TGTGCCAGCATGGGCCGGACACCCTACGAGCAGTACTTC	CASMGRTPYEQYF
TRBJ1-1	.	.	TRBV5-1	TGCGCCAGCAGCTTATCGGACATGGGGGGGCTTGCTGAAGCTTTCTTT	CASSLSDMGGLAEAFF
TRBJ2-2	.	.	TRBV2	TGTGCCAGCAGTGTATGGCCGAACACCGGGGAGCTGTTTTTT	CASSVWPNTGELFF
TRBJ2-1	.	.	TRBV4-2	TGTGCCAGCAGCCAAGATAGTGCGTACGAGCAGTTCTTC	CASSQDSAYEQFF
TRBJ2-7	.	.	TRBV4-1	TGCGCCAGCTCTGACTTTACCTACGAGCAGTACTTC	CASSDFTYEQYF
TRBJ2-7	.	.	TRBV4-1	TGCGCCAGCAGCCAAGACACGGGCCGATCCTACGAGCAGTACTTC	CASSQDTGRSYEQYF
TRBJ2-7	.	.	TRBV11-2	TGTGCCAGCAGCTTAATTCGCGACCCGAGCTCCTACGAGCAGTACTTC	CASSLIRDPSSYEQYF
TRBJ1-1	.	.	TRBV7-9	TGTGCCAGCAGCTCAGGACGGAACACTGAAGCTTTCTTT	CASSSGRNTEAFF
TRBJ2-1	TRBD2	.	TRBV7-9	TGTGCCAGCAGCTCAACTAGCGGGGGAGCCCCCTACAATGAGCAGTTCTTC	CASSSTSGGAPYNEQFF
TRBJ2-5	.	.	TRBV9	TGTGCCAGCAGCGCCGGCTCGGGGCAAGAGACCCAGTACTTC	CASSAGSGQETQYF
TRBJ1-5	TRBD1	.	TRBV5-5	TGTGCCAGCAGTCCCGGGACAGGGGCTATTCAGCCCCAGCATTTT	CASSPGTGAIQPQHF
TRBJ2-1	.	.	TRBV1	TGCACCAGCAGCCAAGATAACCGGGGGTCCTACAATGAGCAGTTCTTC	CTSSQDNRGSYNEQFF
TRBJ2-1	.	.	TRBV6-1	TGTGCCAGCACCCTGAGCAATGAGCAGTTCTTC	CASTLSNEQFF
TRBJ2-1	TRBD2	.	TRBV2	TGTGCCAGCATCCCCCTAGCGGGGGGGGACTACAATGAGCAGTTCTTC	CASIPLAGGDYNEQFF
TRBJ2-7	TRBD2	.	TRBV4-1	TGCGCCAGCAGCCAAGATCTACTAGCGGGGGCGTACGAGCAGTACTTC	CASSQDLLAGAYEQYF
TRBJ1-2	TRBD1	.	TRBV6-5	TGTGCCAGCGTCAGGACAGGGAGTGGCTACACCTTC	CASVRTGSGYTF
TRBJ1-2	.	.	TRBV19	TGTGCCAGTAGTCCCCCCTCAGTCTATGGCTACACCTTC	CASSPPSVYGYTF
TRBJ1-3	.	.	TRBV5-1	TGCGCCAGCACTAAAGACCGAACCTCTGGAAACACCATATATTTT	CASTKDRTSGNTIYF
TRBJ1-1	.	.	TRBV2	TGTGCCAGCAGTGTTCAGGGGCGCAGGGCTGAAGCTTTCTTT	CASSVQGRRAEAFF
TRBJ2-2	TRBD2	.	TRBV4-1	TGCGCCAGCAGCCTCCGCGGGGGGGCTGGGGAGCTGTTTTTT	CASSLRGGAGELFF
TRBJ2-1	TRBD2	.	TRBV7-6	TGTGCCAGCAGCTTATTAGCGGGGGGGCCGGATGAGCAGTTCTTC	CASSLLAGGPDEQFF
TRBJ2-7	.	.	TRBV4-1	TGCGCCAGCAGCCAAGAGACAGCCTACGAGCAGTACTTC	CASSQETAYEQYF
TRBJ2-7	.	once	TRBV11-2	TGTGCCAGCAGCCCGTCGTTGGGCCGGAGCTCCTACGAGCAGTACTTC	CASSPSLGRSSYEQYF